This TCR beta chain was captured by sequencing in a study of T-cell reconstitution after alpha-beta-depleted transplantation in children. The authors prepared the TCRbeta library with unique molecular identifiers. TCRdb re-called the PCR reads with MiXCR, one entry per CDR3 protein. This table holds around 210,000 distinct CDR3 sequences, roughly 7.1% found once. The CDR3 runs 17 residues. Trimming removed 0 bases from V and 0 bases from J, with 15 bases in between. Germline CDR1 is SGHNT and CDR2 is YYREEE (reference sequence). This clonotype was seen repeatedly, ten times or more. The input for sequencing was PBMCs, taken before TCRalphabeta/CD19-depleted stem cell transplant. This TCR derives from a boy aged 2 to 9 with acute lymphoblastic leukemia, due to receive a stem cell transplant. This chain uses TRBV5-4 with TRBJ2-5, with a tentative D call TRBD1 (5 bases). The CDR3 sequence: CASSLGTWWQNQETQYF. DNA for the CDR3: TGTGCCAGCAGCTTGGGGACATGGTGGCAGAACCAAGAGACCCAGTACTTC.